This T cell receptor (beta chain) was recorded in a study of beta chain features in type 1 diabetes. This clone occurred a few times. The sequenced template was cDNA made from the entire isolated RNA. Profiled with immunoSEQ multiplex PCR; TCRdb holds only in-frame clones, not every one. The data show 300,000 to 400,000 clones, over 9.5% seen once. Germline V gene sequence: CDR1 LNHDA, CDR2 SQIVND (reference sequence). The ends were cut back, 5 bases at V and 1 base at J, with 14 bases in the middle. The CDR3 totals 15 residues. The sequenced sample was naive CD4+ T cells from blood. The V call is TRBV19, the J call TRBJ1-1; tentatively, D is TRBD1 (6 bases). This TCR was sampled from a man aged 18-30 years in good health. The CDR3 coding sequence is TGTGCCAGTAGTTCCACAGGGTCGACGAACACTGAAGCTTTCTTT. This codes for CASSSTGSTNTEAFF.